The clone carrying this T cell receptor (beta chain) is a singleton in its sample. The data are from a study of memory CD4+ T cells and cytomegalovirus serostatus. Overall study: Healthy Belgian adult donors included fewer than 10 CMV-positive and about two dozen CMV-negative people.

The CDR3 extends over 16 amino acids. The germline V gene has CDR1 SGHTA and CDR2 FQGNSA. V was clipped by 5 bases and J by 12 bases; unmatched bases: 20. The assay was immunoSEQ multiplex PCR, and TCRdb's table has in-frame clones only and misses some. Here the sample spans about 45,000 clones, roughly 78% being singletons. The sort gate was single viable CD3+CD4+CD8-CD45RO+ cells for memory CD4+ T cells. J is TRBJ2-5 and V is TRBV7-2, with 8 bases matching TRBD1. Specimen: memory CD4+ T cells from blood. The source of this sequence is an adult in good health and CMV-seronegative. The CDR3 loop reads CASSLSAGTGHSTKYF. For the CDR3, the DNA is TGTGCCAGCAGCCTCTCCGCGGGGACAGGTCACTCCACCAAGTACTTC.